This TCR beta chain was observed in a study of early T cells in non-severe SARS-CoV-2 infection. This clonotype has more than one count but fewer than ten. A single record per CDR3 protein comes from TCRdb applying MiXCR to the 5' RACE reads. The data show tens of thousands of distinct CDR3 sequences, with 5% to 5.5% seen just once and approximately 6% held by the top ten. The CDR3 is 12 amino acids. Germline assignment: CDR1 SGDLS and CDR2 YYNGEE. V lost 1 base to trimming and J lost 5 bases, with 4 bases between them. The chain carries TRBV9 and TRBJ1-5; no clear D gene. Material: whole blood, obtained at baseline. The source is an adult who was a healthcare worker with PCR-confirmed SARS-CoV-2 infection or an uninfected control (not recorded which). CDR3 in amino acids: CASSVRYQPQHF. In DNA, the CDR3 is TGTGCCAGCAGCGTAAGATATCAGCCCCAGCATTTT.